These 23 T cell receptor beta chains came from one sample sequenced in a study of sequential checkpoint blockade in melanoma. Clones were sequenced by immunoSEQ multiplex PCR, and TCRdb holds only the in-frame ones, with some missing. The data show roughly 1,900 clones, with 20% to 25% seen just once and about 12% held by the top ten. The treatment here: randomized to nivolumab then ipilimumab (arm A) or the reverse (arm B). Here the sequenced sample was tumor tissue (inferred from file names), taken from a patient given nivolumab and ipilimumab in sequence. The receptors shown here come from a human donor with melanoma.

The V gene is TRBV12-5, the J gene TRBJ1-1; D may be TRBD1 (6 bases). CDR1 and CDR2 (germline): LGHNT, FRNRAP. This CDR3 comprises 13 residues. In DNA, the CDR3 is TGTGCCAGCACCCAGACAGGGAACACTGAAGCTTTCTTT. Its protein product is CASTQTGNTEAFF. The whole variable domain, remainder taken from reference TRBV12-5 and TRBJ1-1, is DARVTQTPRHKVTEMGQEVTMRCQPILGHNTVFWYRQTMMQGLELLAYFRNRAPLDDSGMPKDRFSAEMPDATLATLKIQPSEPRDSAVYFCASTQTGNTEAFFGQGTRLTVV.

The V and J genes are TRBV19 and TRBJ2-7; 9 nucleotides align to TRBD1. The CDR3 consists of 15 residues. The V gene's germline CDR1 is LNHDA and CDR2 SQIVND (reference sequence). The junction had 4 bases not matched to a gene; V was cut back by 3 bases and J by 1 base. The CDR3 loop reads CASSIRQGGSYEQYF. CDR3 bases: TGTGCCAGTAGTATCCGACAGGGGGGGTCCTACGAGCAGTACTTC.

V and J are TRBV18 and TRBJ1-5; a weak D match, TRBD1 (5 bases). The V and J ends lost 2 bases and 0 bases respectively, with 5 bases between them. This CDR3 has 14 amino acids. CDR1 is KGHSH, CDR2 LQKENI, per germline. CDR3: CASSPGTSNQPQHF. The CDR3 region has the DNA TGTGCCAGCTCACCAGGGACTAGCAATCAGCCCCAGCATTTT.

Judged by abundance, this clone is medium-sized. The genes are TRBV6-8 and TRBJ2-3; 11 positions agree with TRBD2. CDR1 is MNHGY, CDR2 SAAAGT, per germline. V dropped 7 bases and J dropped 3; count of bases not matched to a gene: 9. This CDR3 region has 16 residues. The CDR3: CASTLGPSGGTDTQYF. The CDR3 DNA follows: TGTGCCAGCACCCTGGGACCTAGCGGGGGGACAGATACGCAGTATTTT.

The CDR3 loop reads CASRARAGDSSDTQYF. CDR3 sequence (DNA): TGTGCCAGCAGGGCACGAGCAGGGGACTCTTCAGATACGCAGTATTTT. J is TRBJ2-3 and V is TRBV6-8; D is tentatively TRBD1 or TRBD2 (6 bases each). CDR3 length: 16 residues. Germline CDR1 reads MNHGY; CDR2 reads SAAAGT. Trimming took 6 bases from V and 4 from J, leaving 20 bases between them.

The chain employs TRBV9 and TRBJ1-6; D perhaps matches TRBD1 (5 bases). The ends were cut back, 3 bases at V and 7 bases at J, with 8 bases in the middle. Germline V gives CDR1 SGDLS, CDR2 YYNGEE. This CDR3 is built from 13 residues. The CDR3 spells CASSARQNSPLHF. CDR3 coding DNA: TGTGCCAGCAGCGCTAGACAGAATTCACCCCTCCACTTT.

By share, this clone counts as medium-sized. The CDR3 bases are TGTGCCAGCAGTTACTCGCTGGGGCCGGAAACGTACGAGCAGTACTTC. Translated, it gives CASSYSLGPETYEQYF. The J gene is TRBJ2-7, the V gene TRBV6-8; possible D gene TRBD1, 5 bases. This CDR3 has 16 residues. Germline V gene data show CDR1 as MNHGY and CDR2 as SAAAGT. V was pared by 0 bases and J by 4 bases, with 16 bases between.

This clone counts as medium-sized (0.01 to 0.1%). This sequence joins TRBV7-2 and TRBJ1-1; no reliable D call. Trimming took off 0 bases at V and 3 bases at J, with 5 bases between the two ends. The CDR3 extends over 13 amino acids. Looked up from germline, CDR1 is SGHTA and CDR2 is FQGNSA. CDR3 sequence: CASSLAGHTEAFF. The DNA for the CDR3 is TGTGCCAGCAGCTTAGCCGGACACACTGAAGCTTTCTTT.

The V call is TRBV18, the J call TRBJ2-7, with 7 positions matching TRBD1. The trim removed 3 bases at V and 2 bases at J, leaving 4 bases unmatched. This CDR3 contains 14 residues. The V gene's germline CDR1 is KGHSH and CDR2 LQKENI. The CDR3 coding sequence is TGTGCCAGCTCACCCAGACAGGGCCCCTACGAGCAGTACTTC. Translation gives CASSPRQGPYEQYF.

This clone was detected a few times. The V gene is TRBV5-1, the J gene TRBJ1-4; D call uncertain. The ends were cut back, 3 bases at V and 6 bases at J, with 15 bases in the middle. This CDR3 spans 15 amino acids. Germline CDR1 is SGHRS and CDR2 is YFSETQ. Here the CDR3 reads CASSYSRNGDEKLFF. The CDR3 DNA follows: TGCGCCAGCAGCTACTCGCGTAACGGGGATGAAAAACTGTTTTTT. The full variable domain, its missing parts supplied by reference TRBV5-1 and TRBJ1-4, is KAGVTQTPRYLIKTRGQQVTLSCSPISGHRSVSWYQQTPGQGLQFLFEYFSETQRNKGNFPGRFSGRQFSNSRSEMNVSTLELGDSALYLCASSYSRNGDEKLFFGSGTQLSVL.

The chain uses TRBV28 and TRBJ2-7; no reliable D call. Germline assignment: CDR1 MDHEN and CDR2 SYDVKM. This CDR3 is built from 13 residues. Trimming pared 7 bases from V and 4 bases from J, leaving 14 bases between. The CDR3 coding sequence is TGTGCCAGCACCGACGGGCCAGGATACGAGCAGTACTTC. Translating gives CASTDGPGYEQYF.

This clone has more than one count but fewer than ten. This chain links TRBV6-8 with TRBJ2-3; TRBD2 matches 7 bases. The CDR3 is 16 amino acids. Germline V gene lookup returns CDR1 MNHGY and CDR2 SAAAGT. V gave up 6 bases and J gave up 1 base; unmatched junction bases: 10. This CDR3 is CASSRPAGEGTDTQYF. CDR3 nucleotide sequence: TGTGCCAGCAGCCGCCCTGCGGGGGAAGGCACAGATACGCAGTATTTT.

The rearrangement joins TRBV11-3 to TRBJ1-3; no clear D. The CDR3 sequence is 15 residues long. Germline CDR1 and CDR2: SGHNT and YENEEA. V dropped 5 bases and J dropped 2 bases, with 13 bases sitting between them. CDR3 protein: CASSIRVGAGNTIYF. Here the CDR3 DNA reads TGTGCCAGCAGCATTAGGGTCGGAGCTGGAAACACCATATATTTT.

The CDR3 DNA reads TGCAGCGTTGAGTTCACCGCCAAAAACATTCAGTACTTC. Its protein is CSVEFTAKNIQYF. The genes are TRBV29-1 and TRBJ2-4; no definite D call. This CDR3 spans 13 amino acids. Between the trimmed V and J ends, which lost 3 bases and 1 base, there was a span of 7 bases. CDR1 SQVTM and CDR2 ANQGSEA come from the germline V gene. Full variable domain (missing parts from reference TRBV29-1 and TRBJ2-4): SAVISQKPSRDICQRGTSLTIQCQVDSQVTMMFWYRQQPGQSLTLIATANQGSEATYESGFVIDKFPISRPNLTFSTLTVSNMSPEDSSIYLCSVEFTAKNIQYFGAGTRLSVL.

This clone counts as medium-sized (0.01 to 0.1%). This chain connects TRBV4-1 to TRBJ1-1, with 9 positions matching TRBD1. Germline V gives CDR1 MGHRA, CDR2 YSYEKL. The CDR3 spans 17 residues. V shed 0 bases, J shed 3 bases, and the junction held 8 bases outside the gene matches. The CDR3 DNA follows: TGCGCCAGCAGCCAAGATAAGTTTACAGGGGGCCACACTGAAGCTTTCTTT. It translates to CASSQDKFTGGHTEAFF.

This chain connects TRBV28 to TRBJ1-2; 9 bases map to TRBD1. The V and J ends lost 6 bases and 11 bases, in that order; junction bases with no gene match: 13. The length of the CDR3 is 14 residues. Per the germline V gene, CDR1 is MDHEN and CDR2 is SYDVKM. The CDR3 protein is CASSQGQGREGYTF. The CDR3, as DNA: TGTGCCAGCAGCCAGGGACAGGGCCGAGAGGGTTACACCTTC.

The rearrangement uses TRBV6-8 and TRBJ1-3; D not resolved. Trimming pared 6 bases from V and 4 bases from J, leaving 10 bases between. Germline values: CDR1 MNHGY, CDR2 SAAAGT. The CDR3 sequence is 13 residues long. This CDR3 is CASRRASGNTIYF. In nucleotides, the CDR3 is TGTGCCAGCAGGAGGGCCTCAGGAAACACCATATATTTT.

The chain is built from TRBV19 and TRBJ1-6, with D possibly TRBD1 on 6 matching bases. From germline, CDR1 is LNHDA and CDR2 SQIVND (reference sequence). The CDR3 length is 13 residues. The ends were cut back, 5 bases at V and 5 bases at J, with 7 bases in the middle. The CDR3 loop reads CASSWTDNSPLHF. Here the CDR3 DNA reads TGTGCCAGTAGTTGGACAGATAATTCACCCCTCCACTTT.

By share, this clone ranks as medium-sized. The gene calls are TRBV11-3 and TRBJ1-1, with 8 bases lining up with TRBD1. Germline V lookup: CDR1 SGHNT, CDR2 YENEEA. Trimming at V came to 3 bases and at J to 0 bases, leaving 0 bases not matched to a gene. The CDR3 extends over 14 amino acids. For the CDR3, the DNA is TGTGCCAGCAGCTTGGACAGGGTGAACACTGAAGCTTTCTTT. Translated: CASSLDRVNTEAFF.

This clone was recorded a few times. The rearrangement uses TRBV11-3 and TRBJ2-7, with TRBD1 as a possible D gene (5 bases). Germline CDR1 and CDR2: SGHNT and YENEEA. V lost 4 bases, J lost 3 bases, and 13 bases lay in between. This CDR3 has 14 residues. The CDR3 DNA reads TGTGCCAGCAGCTCCCTCGGGCAGGGCTACGAGCAGTACTTC. Protein: CASSSLGQGYEQYF.

This clone turned up a few times. This chain connects TRBV6-8 to TRBJ2-7, with 7 bases fitting TRBD2. The ends lost 8 bases at V and 0 bases at J; junction bases unmatched: 10. The CDR3 sequence is 15 residues long. From germline, CDR1 is MNHGY and CDR2 SAAAGT. This CDR3 reads CASQDPPGGSYEQYF. CDR3 nucleotide sequence: TGTGCCAGCCAAGACCCACCGGGAGGCTCCTACGAGCAGTACTTC.

This chain joins TRBV6-1 and TRBJ1-3; D unclear. This CDR3 contains 15 residues. Germline CDR1 reads MNHNS; CDR2 reads SASEGT. The germline V and J ends were trimmed by 0 bases and 0 bases, with 6 bases remaining between them. As DNA, the CDR3 is TGTGCCAGCAGTGAAGCGTCAGGCTCTGGAAACACCATATATTTT. Residues: CASSEASGSGNTIYF.

In its sample, this clone ranks as medium-sized. The chain couples TRBV9 to TRBJ2-3; 10 nucleotides align to TRBD2. Trimming took 0 bases from V and 0 from J; bases not matched to a gene: 4. CDR3 length equals 17 residues. Germline V lookup: CDR1 SGDLS, CDR2 YYNGEE. The CDR3 protein is CASSVESAGGSTDTQYF. The CDR3 DNA reads as TGTGCCAGCAGCGTAGAGTCAGCGGGGGGGAGCACAGATACGCAGTATTTT.